The present T cell receptor (beta chain) was sequenced within a study of OX40 agonist ivuxolimab in advanced cancers. About the study: Enrollees could have had prior anti-PD-1, anti-PD-L1 or anti-CTLA-4 therapy, which 30% to 50% had received.

Germline V gene sequence: CDR1 SGHTA, CDR2 FQGNSA. The CDR3 has 15 residues. Trimming stripped 1 base from V and 4 bases from J, with 13 bases between. Generated by immunoSEQ multiplex PCR, the TCRdb table keeps only in-frame clones and is missing some. Among some 49,000 clones listed, less than 90% were seen once. Autoimmune disease history or systemic immunosuppression disqualified patients. Material: CD4+ or CD8+ T cells sorted from blood, obtained in a trial of the OX40 agonist ivuxolimab. This receptor was taken from an adult with an advanced solid tumor such as melanoma, head and neck, liver or kidney cancer. V usage is TRBV7-2 and J usage is TRBJ1-2; D is possibly TRBD1 (5 bases). CDR3 protein: CASSLGSGTIYGYTF. The CDR3 DNA follows: TGTGCCAGCAGCTTAGGCTCCGGGACGATCTATGGCTACACCTTC.